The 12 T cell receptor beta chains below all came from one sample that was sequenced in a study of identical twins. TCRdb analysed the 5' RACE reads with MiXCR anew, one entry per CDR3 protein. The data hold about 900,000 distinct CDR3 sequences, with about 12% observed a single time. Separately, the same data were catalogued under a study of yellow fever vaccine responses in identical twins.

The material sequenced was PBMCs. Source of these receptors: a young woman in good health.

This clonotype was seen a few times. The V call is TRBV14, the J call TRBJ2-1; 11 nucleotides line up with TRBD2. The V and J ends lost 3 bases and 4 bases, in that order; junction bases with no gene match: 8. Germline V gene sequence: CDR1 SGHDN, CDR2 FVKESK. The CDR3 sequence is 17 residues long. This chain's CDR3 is CASSQPILAGGYNEQFF. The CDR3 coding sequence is TGTGCCAGCAGCCAGCCCATCCTAGCGGGGGGTTACAATGAGCAGTTCTTC.

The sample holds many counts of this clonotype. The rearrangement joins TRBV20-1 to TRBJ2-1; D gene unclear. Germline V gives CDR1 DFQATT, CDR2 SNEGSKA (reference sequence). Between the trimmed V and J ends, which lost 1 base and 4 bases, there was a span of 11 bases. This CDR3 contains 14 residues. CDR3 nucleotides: TGCAGTGCTAGAGGGTTGGGCGGTTACAATGAGCAGTTCTTC. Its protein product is CSARGLGGYNEQFF.

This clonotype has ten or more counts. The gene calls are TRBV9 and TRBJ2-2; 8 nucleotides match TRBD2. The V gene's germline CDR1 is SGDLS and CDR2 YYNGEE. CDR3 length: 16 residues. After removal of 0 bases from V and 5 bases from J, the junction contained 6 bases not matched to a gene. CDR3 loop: CASSVGSGRGTGELFF. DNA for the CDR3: TGTGCCAGCAGCGTAGGGAGCGGGAGAGGAACCGGGGAGCTGTTTTTT.

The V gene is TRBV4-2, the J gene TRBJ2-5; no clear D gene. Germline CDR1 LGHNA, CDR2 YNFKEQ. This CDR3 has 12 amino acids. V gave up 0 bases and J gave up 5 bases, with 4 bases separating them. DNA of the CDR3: TGTGCCAGCAGCCAAGACACCGAGACCCAGTACTTC. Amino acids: CASSQDTETQYF.

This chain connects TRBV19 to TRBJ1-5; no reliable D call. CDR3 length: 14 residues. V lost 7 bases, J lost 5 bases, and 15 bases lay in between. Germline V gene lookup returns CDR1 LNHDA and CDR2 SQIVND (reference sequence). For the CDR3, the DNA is TGTGCCAGTACCCACACCGGGGTGGATCAGCCCCAGCATTTT. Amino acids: CASTHTGVDQPQHF.

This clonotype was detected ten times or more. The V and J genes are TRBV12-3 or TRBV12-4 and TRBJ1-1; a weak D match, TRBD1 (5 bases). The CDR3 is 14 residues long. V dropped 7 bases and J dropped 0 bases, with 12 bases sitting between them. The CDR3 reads CASTPGRVNTEAFF. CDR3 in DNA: TGTGCCAGCACCCCGGGACGGGTGAACACTGAAGCTTTCTTT.

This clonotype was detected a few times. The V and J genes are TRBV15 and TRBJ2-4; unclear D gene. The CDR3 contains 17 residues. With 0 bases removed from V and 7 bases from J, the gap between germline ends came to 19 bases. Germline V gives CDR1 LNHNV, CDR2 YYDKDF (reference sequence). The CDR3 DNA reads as TGTGCCACCAGCAGAGATCAGCTGAGCAGATTCAGGAACATTCAGTACTTC. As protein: CATSRDQLSRFRNIQYF. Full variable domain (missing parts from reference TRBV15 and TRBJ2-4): DAMVIQNPRYQVTQFGKPVTLSCSQTLNHNVMYWYQQKSSQAPKLLFHYYDKDFNNEADTPDNFQSRRPNTSFCFLDIRSPGLGDTAMYLCATSRDQLSRFRNIQYFGAGTRLSVL.

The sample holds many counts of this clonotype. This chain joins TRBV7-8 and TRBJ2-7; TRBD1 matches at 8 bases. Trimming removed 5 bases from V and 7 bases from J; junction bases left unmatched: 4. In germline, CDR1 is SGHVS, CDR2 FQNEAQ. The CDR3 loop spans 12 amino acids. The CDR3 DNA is TGTGCCAGCAGCGGACAGGGAAGAGAGCAGTACGTC. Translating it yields CASSGQGREQYV.

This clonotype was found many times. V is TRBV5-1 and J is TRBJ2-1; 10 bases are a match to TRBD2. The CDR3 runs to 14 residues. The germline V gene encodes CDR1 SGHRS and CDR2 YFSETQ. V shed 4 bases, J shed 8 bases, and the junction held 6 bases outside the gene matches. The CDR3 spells CASSPLAGGYEQFF. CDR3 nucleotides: TGCGCCAGCAGCCCCTTAGCGGGAGGCTATGAGCAGTTCTTC.

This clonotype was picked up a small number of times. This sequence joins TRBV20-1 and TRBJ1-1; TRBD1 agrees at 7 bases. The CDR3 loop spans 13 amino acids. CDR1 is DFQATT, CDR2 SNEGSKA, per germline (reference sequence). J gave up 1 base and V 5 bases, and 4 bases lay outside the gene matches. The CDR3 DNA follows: TGCAGTGCTCGGGGACAGAAGAACACTGAAGCTTTCTTT. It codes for CSARGQKNTEAFF.

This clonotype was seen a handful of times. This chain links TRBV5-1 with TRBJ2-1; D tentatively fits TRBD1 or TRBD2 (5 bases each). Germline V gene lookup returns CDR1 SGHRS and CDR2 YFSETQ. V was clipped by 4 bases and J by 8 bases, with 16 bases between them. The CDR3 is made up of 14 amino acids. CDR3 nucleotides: TGCGCCAGCAGCCCGGGGCCTCGCTGGGATGAGCAGTTCTTC. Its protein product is CASSPGPRWDEQFF.

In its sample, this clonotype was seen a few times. CDR3 nucleotide sequence: TGTGCCAGCAGCCATAGAGCCTCCCCAGCCGAAGAGCAGTTCTTC. It translates to CASSHRASPAEEQFF. This sequence joins TRBV11-3 and TRBJ2-1; D not resolved. Trimming removed 5 bases from V and 10 bases from J, with 21 bases in between. Germline V gene data show CDR1 as SGHNT and CDR2 as YENEEA. This CDR3 is 15 amino acids long.